Presented here are 28 T cell receptor beta chains from one specimen sequenced in a study of CD8+CD57+ T cells in acquired aplastic anemia. TCR beta VDJ and CDR3 were profiled, and genomic DNA was the template. In TCRdb, the reads were re-called with MiXCR into one record per CDR3 protein. Found here are some 42,000 distinct CDR3 sequences, roughly two thirds of them singletons; the top ten hold 23%. The specimen was sorted CD4+, CD8+, or CD8+CD57+ T cells (not recorded which) from PBMCs. All receptors derive from a human donor in good health, serving as a control.

A few counts support this clonotype. The rearrangement joins TRBV5-4 to TRBJ1-1; TRBD1 matches at 9 bases. The CDR3 contains 15 residues. V shed 4 bases and J 4 bases; nucleotides not matched to a gene: 8. The germline V gene has CDR1 SGHNT and CDR2 YYREEE (reference sequence). CDR3 DNA: TGTGCCAGCAGCGGAAGACAGGGGGAGGGCACTGAAGCTTTCTTT. Its protein product is CASSGRQGEGTEAFF. The variable domain in full, completed from reference TRBV5-4 and TRBJ1-1, reads ETGVTQSPTHLIKTRGQQVTLRCSSQSGHNTVSWYQQALGQGPQFIFQYYREEENGRGNFPPRFSGLQFPNYSSELNVNALELDDSALYLCASSGRQGEGTEAFFGQGTRLTVV.

This chain links TRBV10-3 with TRBJ2-7; 7 bases line up with TRBD1. CDR1 and CDR2 (germline): ENHRY, SYGVKD. V dropped 7 bases and J dropped 3; count of bases not matched to a gene: 3. The length of the CDR3 is 12 residues. For the CDR3, the DNA is TGTGCCATCACGGCAGGGGGCTACGAGCAGTACTTC. It yields the protein CAITAGGYEQYF.

This clonotype was recorded only once. The rearrangement joins TRBV20-1 to TRBJ1-1; TRBD1 might be the D (5 bases). This CDR3 comprises 10 residues. The germline CDR1 and CDR2 sequences are DFQATT and SNEGSKA (reference sequence). V was pared by 7 bases and J by 7 bases, with 10 bases between. The CDR3 is CSVLTGEAFF. In DNA form, the CDR3 reads TGCAGTGTACTTACAGGTGAAGCTTTCTTT.

The chain carries TRBV29-1 and TRBJ2-7, with 8 bases matching TRBD1. The germline gives CDR1 SQVTM, CDR2 ANQGSEA. Unmatched junction bases numbered 3, after V lost 3 bases and J lost 5 bases. CDR3 size: 12 residues. The CDR3, as DNA: TGCAGCGTTGACTACAGGGGGAACGAGCAGTACTTC. Translated: CSVDYRGNEQYF.

The rearrangement joins TRBV24-1 to TRBJ2-1; D assignment may be TRBD1 or TRBD2 (5 bases each). The germline gives CDR1 KGHDR, CDR2 SFDVKD. Trimming removed 3 bases from V and 1 base from J, with 9 bases in between. There are 15 residues in the CDR3. The CDR3 DNA reads as TGTGCCACCAGTGATGCGAGGGGATCCTACAATGAGCAGTTCTTC. This codes for CATSDARGSYNEQFF.

The genes are TRBV15 and TRBJ2-5; 9 nucleotides match TRBD1. With V trimmed by 5 bases and J by 4 bases, 11 bases remained unmatched. Germline lookup yields CDR1 LNHNV and CDR2 YYDKDF (reference sequence). The CDR3 extends over 16 amino acids. CDR3 sequence: CATSRSDGQGRETQYF. The CDR3 DNA follows: TGTGCCACCAGCCGCTCAGACGGACAGGGGAGAGAGACCCAGTACTTC.

The chain employs TRBV19 and TRBJ2-7, with 7 nucleotides matching TRBD1. Germline V gene sequence: CDR1 LNHDA, CDR2 SQIVND (reference sequence). The CDR3 runs to 13 residues. After removal of 4 bases from V and 7 bases from J, the junction contained 7 bases not matched to a gene. CDR3 amino acids: CASSTLGGKEQYF. The CDR3 bases are TGTGCCAGTAGTACGCTAGGGGGCAAGGAGCAGTACTTC.

This clonotype appeared many times. The rearrangement uses TRBV15 and TRBJ2-7, with TRBD1 matching 7 bases. V lost 6 bases and J lost 6; bases outside the gene matches: 8. CDR3 length: 13 amino acids. Germline V gives CDR1 LNHNV, CDR2 YYDKDF (reference sequence). The CDR3 sequence: CATRRQGESEQYF. CDR3 sequence (DNA): TGTGCCACCAGAAGACAGGGCGAGTCCGAGCAGTACTTC.

This sequence joins TRBV5-6 and TRBJ1-6; TRBD1 agrees at 7 bases. CDR3 size: 15 residues. Germline V lookup: CDR1 SGHDT, CDR2 YYEEEE. V was pared by 4 bases and J by 6 bases, with 7 bases of the junction left unmatched. CDR3 sequence reads: CASSEGTASNSPLHF. The CDR3 DNA is TGTGCCAGCAGCGAGGGGACAGCGAGTAATTCACCCCTCCACTTT.

The genes are TRBV20-1 and TRBJ1-2; no firm D call. Trimming stripped 4 bases from V and 2 bases from J, with 17 bases between. This CDR3 has 15 residues. Germline values: CDR1 DFQATT, CDR2 SNEGSKA (reference sequence). The CDR3: CSATVPGLLNYGYTF. In DNA, the CDR3 is TGCAGTGCTACGGTACCAGGACTGCTAAACTATGGCTACACCTTC.

V usage is TRBV7-9 and J usage is TRBJ2-3; 11 nucleotides align to TRBD2. CDR3 length: 14 residues. CDR1 is SEHNR, CDR2 FQNEAQ, per germline (reference sequence). J was trimmed by 6 bases and V by 8 bases; bases with no gene match: 7. The CDR3 DNA sequence: TGTGCCAGCGCGATAGCGGGGGGGCCTGATACGCAGTATTTT. It codes for CASAIAGGPDTQYF.

The chain employs TRBV7-2 and TRBJ2-1, with D maybe TRBD1 (6 bases). The CDR3 spans 13 residues. Trimming shortened V by 5 bases and J by 8 bases, and 13 bases separated the two germline ends. CDR1 and CDR2 (germline): SGHTA, FQGNSA. This CDR3 is CASSRTEHYEQFF. DNA of the CDR3: TGTGCCAGCAGCCGGACAGAGCACTATGAGCAGTTCTTC.

This clonotype was found many times. V and J are TRBV5-1 and TRBJ1-6, with D tentatively TRBD1 (6 bases). The CDR3 is made up of 17 amino acids. The germline gives CDR1 SGHRS, CDR2 YFSETQ. V was trimmed by 0 bases and J by 5 bases, leaving 15 bases between them. The CDR3 sequence: CASSLGTAPSNNSPLHF. In nucleotides, the CDR3 is TGCGCCAGCAGCTTGGGGACAGCACCTAGTAATAATTCACCCCTCCACTTT. The whole variable domain, filled in from reference TRBV5-1 and TRBJ1-6, reads KAGVTQTPRYLIKTRGQQVTLSCSPISGHRSVSWYQQTPGQGLQFLFEYFSETQRNKGNFPGRFSGRQFSNSRSEMNVSTLELGDSALYLCASSLGTAPSNNSPLHFGNGTRLTVT.

This chain joins TRBV9 and TRBJ2-1; D is unclear. Germline V gene sequence: CDR1 SGDLS, CDR2 YYNGEE. The CDR3 is 12 residues long. Trimming left V 4 bases short and J 5 bases short, with 7 bases between. The CDR3 loop is CASSISNNEQFF. DNA of the CDR3: TGTGCCAGCAGCATTAGCAACAATGAGCAGTTCTTC.

The chain recombines TRBV19 with TRBJ2-7; 9 bases line up with TRBD1. The CDR3 consists of 13 residues. Germline CDR1 is LNHDA and CDR2 is SQIVND (reference sequence). V lost 4 bases and J lost 6; bases outside the gene matches: 4. This CDR3 reads CASSTMTGGEQYF. CDR3 bases: TGTGCCAGTAGTACGATGACAGGGGGCGAGCAGTACTTC.

Ten or more counts support this clonotype. The chain recombines TRBV20-1 with TRBJ2-7, with 11 nucleotides matching TRBD1. V lost 0 bases and J lost 2; bases outside the gene matches: 3. Germline V gives CDR1 DFQATT, CDR2 SNEGSKA (reference sequence). The CDR3 sequence is 15 residues long. CDR3 DNA: TGCAGTGCTAGAGATGGACAGGGGGCCACCTACGAGCAGTACTTC. Protein product: CSARDGQGATYEQYF.

CDR3 sequence: CSAPGHMNTEAFF. In nucleotides, the CDR3 is TGCAGTGCGCCGGGACACATGAACACTGAAGCTTTCTTT. The V and J genes are TRBV20-1 and TRBJ1-1, with TRBD1 as a possible D gene (6 bases). The CDR3 contains 13 residues. Trimming pared 6 bases from V and 0 bases from J, leaving 11 bases between. The germline V gene has CDR1 DFQATT and CDR2 SNEGSKA (reference sequence).

The chain has TRBV25-1 and TRBJ2-7, with D maybe TRBD1 (6 bases). The length of the CDR3 is 14 residues. The germline V and J ends were trimmed by 3 bases and 1 base, with 10 bases remaining between them. Per germline, CDR1 MGHDK and CDR2 SYGVNS. The CDR3 reads CASSDTQGSYEQYF. DNA of the CDR3: TGTGCCAGCAGTGACACACAGGGATCCTACGAGCAGTACTTC.

Of note for this clonotype: Germline and junction disagree at one end, which may indicate a read error. The J gene is TRBJ2-5, the V gene TRBV15; 10 nucleotides line up with TRBD2. The CDR3 is made up of 14 amino acids. From germline, CDR1 is LNHNV and CDR2 YYDKDF (reference sequence). CDR3 region: CATSREGASGGQHF. The CDR3 region has the DNA TGTGCCACCAGCAGAGAGGGCGCTAGCGGGGGTCAGCACTTC.

The chain couples TRBV2 to TRBJ2-7; possible D gene TRBD2, 6 bases. Trimming removed 6 bases at V and 9 bases at J, with 12 bases between. The CDR3 is 11 residues long. Per germline, CDR1 SNHLY and CDR2 FYNNEI. The CDR3 region has the DNA TGTGCCAGCAGGTGGGGGGAGGTGCAGTACTTC. Its translation: CASRWGEVQYF.

This clonotype was counted once. This chain uses TRBV29-1 with TRBJ1-1; tentative D call: TRBD1 (5 bases). Germline assignment: CDR1 SQVTM and CDR2 ANQGSEA. The ends were cut back, 3 bases at V and 4 bases at J, with 9 bases in the middle. CDR3 length: 12 amino acids. As DNA, the CDR3 is TGCAGCGTTGACGTGGGGGGCACTGAAGCTTTCTTT. Protein product: CSVDVGGTEAFF.

By frequency in the sample, this clonotype is medium-sized. The chain combines TRBV7-8 with TRBJ2-7; D is possibly TRBD2 (6 bases). From germline, CDR1 is SGHVS and CDR2 FQNEAQ. Trimming shortened V by 0 bases and J by 4 bases, and 16 bases separated the two germline ends. The CDR3 covers 16 residues. CDR3 residues: CASSLAGGTLNYEQYF. In DNA form, the CDR3 reads TGTGCCAGCAGCTTAGCAGGAGGGACTCTCAATTACGAGCAGTACTTC.

The chain recombines TRBV7-9 with TRBJ1-1; D uncertain. The V end lost 8 bases, the J end lost 4 bases, and 5 bases lay between the germline ends. Germline CDR1 is SEHNR and CDR2 is FQNEAQ (reference sequence). The CDR3 has 10 amino acids. CDR3 nucleotide sequence: TGTGCCAGCCAAGTCACTGAAGCTTTCTTT. Translated, it gives CASQVTEAFF.

The chain couples TRBV15 to TRBJ1-5, with 7 nucleotides matching TRBD1. CDR1 and CDR2 from the germline V gene are LNHNV and YYDKDF (reference sequence). The CDR3 has 13 residues. Trimming at V came to 6 bases and at J to 6 bases, leaving 5 bases not matched to a gene. CDR3 in amino acids: CATRGTEGQPQHF. The CDR3 bases are TGTGCCACCAGAGGGACAGAGGGTCAGCCCCAGCATTTT.

The chain employs TRBV7-2 and TRBJ2-7, with 8 bases that match TRBD1. The length of the CDR3 is 15 residues. The germline V gene has CDR1 SGHTA and CDR2 FQGNSA. V shed 6 bases and J 5 bases; nucleotides not matched to a gene: 12. CDR3 DNA: TGTGCCAGCAGTGTCCGGACAGGGAGCTCTGACGAGCAGTACTTC. This sequence encodes CASSVRTGSSDEQYF.

CDR3 loop: CATSRVFSGNTIYF. DNA of the CDR3: TGTGCCACCAGTAGGGTGTTCTCTGGAAACACCATATATTTT. The chain carries TRBV15 and TRBJ1-3; the D is unclear. Germline values: CDR1 LNHNV, CDR2 YYDKDF (reference sequence). V was clipped by 6 bases and J by 0 bases, with 9 bases between them. This CDR3 is built from 14 residues.

This clonotype came up once. The junction does not match germline at one end; this may be a read error. The rearrangement links TRBV10-3 to TRBJ1-2; perhaps TRBD1 as D (5 bases). Germline-derived CDR1 and CDR2 are ENHRY and SYGVKD. CDR3 length: 15 residues. The CDR3 DNA reads as TGTGCCATCAGTGAGTCGGTGGCAGGGCCTTATGGCTACGCCTTC. It translates to CAISESVAGPYGYAF.

By share of the sample, this clonotype is medium-sized. V gene TRBV24-1 combines with J gene TRBJ2-1; tentatively, D is TRBD1 or TRBD2 (5 bases each). This CDR3 has 16 amino acids. Trimming removed 4 bases from V and 5 bases from J, with 17 bases in between. Germline values: CDR1 KGHDR, CDR2 SFDVKD. The CDR3: CATSDAGTPADNEQFF. The CDR3, as DNA: TGTGCCACCAGTGACGCCGGGACCCCCGCGGACAATGAGCAGTTCTTC.